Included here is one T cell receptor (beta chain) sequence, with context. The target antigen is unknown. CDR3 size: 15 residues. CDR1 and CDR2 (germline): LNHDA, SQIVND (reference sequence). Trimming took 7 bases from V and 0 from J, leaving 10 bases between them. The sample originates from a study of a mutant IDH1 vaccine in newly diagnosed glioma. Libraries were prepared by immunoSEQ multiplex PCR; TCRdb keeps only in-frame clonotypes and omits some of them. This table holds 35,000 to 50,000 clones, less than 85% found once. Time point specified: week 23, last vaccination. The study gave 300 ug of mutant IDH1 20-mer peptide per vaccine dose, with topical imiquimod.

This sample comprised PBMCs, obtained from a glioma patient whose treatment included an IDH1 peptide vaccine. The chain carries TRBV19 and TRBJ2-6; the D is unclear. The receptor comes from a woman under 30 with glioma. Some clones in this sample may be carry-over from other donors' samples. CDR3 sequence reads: CASNSVSSGANVLTF. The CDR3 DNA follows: TGTGCCAGTAACTCGGTCTCCTCTGGGGCCAACGTCCTGACTTTC.